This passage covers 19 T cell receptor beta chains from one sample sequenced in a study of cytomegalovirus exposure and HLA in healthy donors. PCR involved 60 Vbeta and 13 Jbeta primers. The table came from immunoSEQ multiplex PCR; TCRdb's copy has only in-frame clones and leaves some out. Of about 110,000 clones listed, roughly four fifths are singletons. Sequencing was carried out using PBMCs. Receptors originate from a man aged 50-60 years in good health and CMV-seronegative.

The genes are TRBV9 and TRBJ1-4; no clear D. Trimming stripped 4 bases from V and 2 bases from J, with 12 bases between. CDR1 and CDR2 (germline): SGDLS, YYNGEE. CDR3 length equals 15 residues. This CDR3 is CASSTQYSTNEKLFF. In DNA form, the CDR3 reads TGTGCCAGCAGCACCCAGTATTCGACTAATGAAAAACTGTTTTTT.

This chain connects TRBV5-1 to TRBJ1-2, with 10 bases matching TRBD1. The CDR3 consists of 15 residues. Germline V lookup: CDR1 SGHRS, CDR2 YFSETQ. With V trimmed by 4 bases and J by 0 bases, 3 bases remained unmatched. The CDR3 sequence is CASSGTGDPNYGYTF. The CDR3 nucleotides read TGCGCCAGCAGCGGGACAGGGGATCCTAACTATGGCTACACCTTC.

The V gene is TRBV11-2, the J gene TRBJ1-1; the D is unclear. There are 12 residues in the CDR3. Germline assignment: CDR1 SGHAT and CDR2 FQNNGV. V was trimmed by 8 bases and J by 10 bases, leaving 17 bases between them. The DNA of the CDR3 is TGTGCCAGCGGCTCGTACGAAGGGAGAGCTTTCTTT. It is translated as CASGSYEGRAFF.

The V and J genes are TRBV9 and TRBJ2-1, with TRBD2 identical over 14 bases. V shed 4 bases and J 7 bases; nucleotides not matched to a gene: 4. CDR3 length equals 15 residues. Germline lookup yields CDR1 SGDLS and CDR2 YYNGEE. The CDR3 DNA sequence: TGTGCCAGCAGCCCTCGACTAGCGGGAGGGAATGAGCAGTTCTTC. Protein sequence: CASSPRLAGGNEQFF.

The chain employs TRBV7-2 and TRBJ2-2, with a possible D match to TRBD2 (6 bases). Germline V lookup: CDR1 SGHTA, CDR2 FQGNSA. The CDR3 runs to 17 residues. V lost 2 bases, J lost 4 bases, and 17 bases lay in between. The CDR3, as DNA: TGTGCCAGCAGCTTACCCGCGGGAAGGGGTCCCACCGGGGAGCTGTTTTTT. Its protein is CASSLPAGRGPTGELFF.

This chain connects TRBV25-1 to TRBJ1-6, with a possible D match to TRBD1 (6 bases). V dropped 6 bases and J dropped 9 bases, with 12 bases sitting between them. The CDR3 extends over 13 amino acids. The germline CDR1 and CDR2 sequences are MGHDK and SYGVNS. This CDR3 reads CASRQGPTSPLHF. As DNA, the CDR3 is TGTGCCAGCAGGCAGGGGCCTACTTCACCCCTCCACTTT.

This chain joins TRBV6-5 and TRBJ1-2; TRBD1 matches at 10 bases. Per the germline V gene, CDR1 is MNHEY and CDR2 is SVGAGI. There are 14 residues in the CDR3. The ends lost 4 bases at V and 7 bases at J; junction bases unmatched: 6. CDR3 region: CASSFTGTGVGYTF. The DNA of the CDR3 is TGTGCCAGCAGTTTCACAGGGACAGGGGTTGGCTACACCTTC.

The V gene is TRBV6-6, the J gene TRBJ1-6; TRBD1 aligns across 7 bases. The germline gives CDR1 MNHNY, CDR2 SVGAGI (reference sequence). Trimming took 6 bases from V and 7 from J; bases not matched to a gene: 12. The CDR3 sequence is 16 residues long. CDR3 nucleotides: TGTGCCAGCAGACCACCCCCGGGACAGTACAATTCACCCCTCCACTTT. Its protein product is CASRPPPGQYNSPLHF.

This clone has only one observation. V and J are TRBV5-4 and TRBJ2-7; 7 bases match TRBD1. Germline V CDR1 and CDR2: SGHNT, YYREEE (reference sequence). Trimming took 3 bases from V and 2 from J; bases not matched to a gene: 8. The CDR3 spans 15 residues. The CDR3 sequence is CASSSSHGTAYEQYF. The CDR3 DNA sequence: TGTGCCAGCAGCTCCTCCCACGGGACAGCCTACGAGCAGTACTTC.

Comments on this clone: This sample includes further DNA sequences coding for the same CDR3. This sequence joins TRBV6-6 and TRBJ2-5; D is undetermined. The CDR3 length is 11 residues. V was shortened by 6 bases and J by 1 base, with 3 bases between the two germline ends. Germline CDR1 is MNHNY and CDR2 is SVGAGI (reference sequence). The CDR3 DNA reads TGTGCCAGCAGCAGCCAAGAGACCCAGTACTTC. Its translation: CASSSQETQYF.

DNA for the CDR3: TGTGCCAGCAGCTTAGGGTCGGGCACCGGGGAGCTGTTTTTT. It codes for CASSLGSGTGELFF. The J gene is TRBJ2-2, the V gene TRBV7-8; D unresolved. Germline assignment: CDR1 SGHVS and CDR2 FQNEAQ. This CDR3 has 14 amino acids. Trimming shortened V by 1 base and J by 4 bases, and 7 bases separated the two germline ends. The full variable domain, its missing parts supplied by reference TRBV7-8 and TRBJ2-2, is GAGVSQSPRYKVAKRGQDVALRCDPISGHVSLFWYQQALGQGPEFLTYFQNEAQLDKSGLPSDRFFAERPEGSVSTLKIQRTQQEDSAVYLCASSLGSGTGELFFGEGSRLTVL.

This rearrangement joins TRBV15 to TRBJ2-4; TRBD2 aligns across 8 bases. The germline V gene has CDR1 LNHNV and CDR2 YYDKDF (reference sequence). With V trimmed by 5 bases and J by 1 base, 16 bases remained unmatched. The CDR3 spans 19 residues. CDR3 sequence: CATSGNSGASRLAKNIQYF. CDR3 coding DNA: TGTGCCACCAGCGGGAATAGCGGGGCTTCTCGCTTGGCCAAAAACATTCAGTACTTC.

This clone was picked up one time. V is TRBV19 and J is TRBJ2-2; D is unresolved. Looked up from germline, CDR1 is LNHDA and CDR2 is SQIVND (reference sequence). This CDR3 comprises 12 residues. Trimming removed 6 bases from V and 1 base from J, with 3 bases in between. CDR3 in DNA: TGTGCCAGTAGACAGAACACCGGGGAGCTGTTTTTT. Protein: CASRQNTGELFF.

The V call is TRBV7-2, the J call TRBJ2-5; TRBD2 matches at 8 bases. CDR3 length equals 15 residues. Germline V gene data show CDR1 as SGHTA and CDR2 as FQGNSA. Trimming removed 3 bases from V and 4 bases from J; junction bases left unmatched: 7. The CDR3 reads CASSFPAGERETQYF. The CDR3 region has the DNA TGTGCCAGCAGCTTCCCAGCGGGGGAGAGAGAGACCCAGTACTTC.

The CDR3 is CAWSDHHRGFLSYEQYF. CDR3 DNA: TGTGCCTGGAGTGACCACCACAGGGGATTTCTCTCCTACGAGCAGTACTTC. This chain links TRBV30 with TRBJ2-7; 7 positions match TRBD1. This CDR3 is 17 amino acids long. The ends lost 1 base at V and 0 bases at J; junction bases unmatched: 12. Germline CDR1 reads GTSNPN; CDR2 reads SVGIG (reference sequence).

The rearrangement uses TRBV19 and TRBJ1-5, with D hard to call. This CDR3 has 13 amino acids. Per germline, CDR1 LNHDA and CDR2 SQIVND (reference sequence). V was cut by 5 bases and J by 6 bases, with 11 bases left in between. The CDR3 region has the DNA TGTGCCAGTAGTCCCTCGAGGGCTCAGCCCCAGCATTTT. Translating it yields CASSPSRAQPQHF.

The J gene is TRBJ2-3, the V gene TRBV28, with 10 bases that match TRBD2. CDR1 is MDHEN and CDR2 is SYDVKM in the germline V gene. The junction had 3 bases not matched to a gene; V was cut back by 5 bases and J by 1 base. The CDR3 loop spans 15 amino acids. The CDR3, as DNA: TGTGCCAGCAGTGCTACTAGCGGGGGCACAGATACGCAGTATTTT. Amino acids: CASSATSGGTDTQYF.

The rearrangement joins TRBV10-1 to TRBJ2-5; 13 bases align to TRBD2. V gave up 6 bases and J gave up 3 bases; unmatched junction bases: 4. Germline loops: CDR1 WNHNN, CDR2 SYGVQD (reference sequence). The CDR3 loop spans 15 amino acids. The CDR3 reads CASSPGLAGEETQYF. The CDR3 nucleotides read TGCGCCAGCAGCCCTGGACTAGCGGGGGAAGAGACCCAGTACTTC.

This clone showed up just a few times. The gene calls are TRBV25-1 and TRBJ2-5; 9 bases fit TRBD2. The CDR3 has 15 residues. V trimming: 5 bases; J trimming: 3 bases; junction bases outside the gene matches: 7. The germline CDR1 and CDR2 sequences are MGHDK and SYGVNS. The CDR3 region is CASSPASGAEETQYF. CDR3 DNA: TGTGCCAGCAGTCCGGCTAGCGGGGCGGAAGAGACCCAGTACTTC.